The 32 T cell receptor beta chains listed next were all sequenced from one sample in a study of cytomegalovirus exposure and HLA in healthy donors. The PCR ran on 60 Vbeta and 13 Jbeta primers. Data came from immunoSEQ multiplex PCR; TCRdb stores just in-frame clones and leaves some out. The repertoire holds tens of thousands of clones, under 85% seen once, with about 5.5% in the top ten. The source material was PBMCs. Receptors originate from a middle-aged man in good health and CMV-seronegative.

This chain links TRBV27 with TRBJ1-1, with a possible D match to TRBD1 (6 bases). Germline V gives CDR1 MNHEY, CDR2 SMNVEV (reference sequence). The CDR3 sequence is 15 residues long. The V end lost 0 bases, the J end lost 2 bases, and 10 bases lay between the germline ends. The CDR3 region has the DNA TGTGCCAGCAGTTTATCGATGGGACACAACACTGAAGCTTTCTTT. Protein product: CASSLSMGHNTEAFF.

This chain uses TRBV2 with TRBJ1-2, with 9 bases matching TRBD1. This CDR3 has 15 amino acids. The germline gives CDR1 SNHLY, CDR2 FYNNEI. The J segment lost 4 bases and the V segment lost 9 bases, leaving 12 bases of the junction unmatched. CDR3 coding DNA: TGTGCCAGACCGATTGGGGACAGGGTAACCTATGGCTACACCTTC. Translation gives CARPIGDRVTYGYTF.

V usage is TRBV6-4 and J usage is TRBJ2-3; 8 bases agree with TRBD1. CDR3 length: 14 residues. Germline V gives CDR1 MRHNA, CDR2 SNTAGT. V was pared by 5 bases and J by 1 base, with 2 bases of the junction left unmatched. In DNA, the CDR3 is TGTGCCAGCAGTCCGACAGGGGGCACAGATACGCAGTATTTT. Protein: CASSPTGGTDTQYF.

The V and J genes are TRBV7-2 and TRBJ1-6; 10 bases are a match to TRBD1. The ends lost 5 bases at V and 10 bases at J; junction bases unmatched: 8. CDR3 length equals 15 residues. Germline lookup yields CDR1 SGHTA and CDR2 FQGNSA. CDR3 nucleotides: TGTGCCAGCAGCCTCGACAGGGGGCAAGTATCACCCCTCCACTTT. It encodes CASSLDRGQVSPLHF. Full variable domain (rest looked up from reference TRBV7-2 and TRBJ1-6): GAGVSQSPSNKVTEKGKDVELRCDPISGHTALYWYRQSLGQGLEFLIYFQGNSAPDKSGLPSDRFSAERTGGSVSTLTIQRTQQEDSAVYLCASSLDRGQVSPLHFGNGTRLTVT.

This rearrangement joins TRBV29-1 to TRBJ2-7; D might be TRBD2 (7 bases). The CDR3 has 11 amino acids. CDR1 is SQVTM, CDR2 ANQGSEA, per germline. Trimming took off 4 bases at V and 6 bases at J, with 10 bases between the two ends. CDR3 region: CSVGGGFEQYF. DNA for the CDR3: TGCAGCGTTGGGGGGGGCTTCGAGCAGTACTTC.

This clone came up a few times. This chain uses TRBV5-1 with TRBJ2-7; unclear D gene. V gave up 4 bases and J gave up 1 base, with 6 bases separating them. The CDR3 runs 12 residues. The germline gives CDR1 SGHRS, CDR2 YFSETQ. The CDR3: CASSPRSYEQYF. The CDR3 DNA follows: TGCGCCAGCAGCCCCCGGTCCTACGAGCAGTACTTC.

The chain is built from TRBV2 and TRBJ1-5; 9 bases match TRBD1. The CDR3 has 15 residues. The V segment lost 7 bases and the J segment 4 bases; nucleotides outside the gene matches: 8. Per germline, CDR1 SNHLY and CDR2 FYNNEI. The CDR3: CASTPRTGVNQPQHF. The CDR3 coding sequence is TGTGCCAGCACTCCAAGGACAGGGGTTAATCAGCCCCAGCATTTT.

The chain joins TRBV6-6 to TRBJ1-4; 7 positions agree with TRBD1. Germline loops: CDR1 MNHNY, CDR2 SVGAGI (reference sequence). CDR3 length equals 15 residues. J lost 2 bases, V lost 2 bases, and 2 bases had no gene match. The CDR3 DNA is TGTGCCAGCAGTTACGAGGGGGCGACTAATGAAAAACTGTTTTTT. Residues: CASSYEGATNEKLFF.

The chain joins TRBV19 to TRBJ2-3; D not certain. V lost 2 bases and J 1 base, leaving 19 bases between the germline ends. The CDR3 sequence is 18 residues long. Germline V CDR1 and CDR2: LNHDA, SQIVND (reference sequence). The CDR3 region has the DNA TGTGCCAGTAGTATATCGATCGCCGGGTTACCGGGCACAGATACGCAGTATTTT. Translation: CASSISIAGLPGTDTQYF. Variable domain in full (rest from reference TRBV19 and TRBJ2-3): DGGITQSPKYLFRKEGQNVTLSCEQNLNHDAMYWYRQDPGQGLRLIYYSQIVNDFQKGDIAEGYSVSREKKESFPLTVTSAQKNPTAFYLCASSISIAGLPGTDTQYFGPGTRLTVL.

J is TRBJ1-5 and V is TRBV7-2; D call uncertain. Trimming took off 0 bases at V and 0 bases at J, with 9 bases between the two ends. Germline CDR1 SGHTA, CDR2 FQGNSA. There are 16 residues in the CDR3. The CDR3 region has the DNA TGTGCCAGCAGCTTAGCGGCGGGTGGTAGCAATCAGCCCCAGCATTTT. It encodes CASSLAAGGSNQPQHF.

This clone came up a few times. V is TRBV11-2 and J is TRBJ2-7; TRBD1 might be the D (5 bases). Between the trimmed V and J ends, which lost 3 bases and 2 bases, there was a span of 14 bases. From germline, CDR1 is SGHAT and CDR2 FQNNGV. The CDR3 runs to 15 residues. The DNA for the CDR3 is TGTGCCAGCAGCTTGGGGCGTAGCATAACCTACGAGCAGTACTTC. Translated: CASSLGRSITYEQYF.

There are a few counts of this clone. One junction end does not reproduce the germline sequence, and a read error may be involved. The J gene is TRBJ2-7, the V gene TRBV5-6; TRBD1 matches at 8 bases. The CDR3 length is 12 residues. CDR1 SGHDT and CDR2 YYEEEE come from the germline V gene. The DNA for the CDR3 is TGTGCCAGCAGCACGAGACAGGGGAAATCTTCGTTC. Its translation: CASSTRQGKSSF.

The genes are TRBV7-2 and TRBJ2-4; TRBD2 agrees at 10 bases. The CDR3 consists of 13 residues. Per germline, CDR1 SGHTA and CDR2 FQGNSA. After removal of 2 bases from V and 14 bases from J, the junction contained 6 bases not matched to a gene. The CDR3 spells CASSLSLAGAKYF. In nucleotides, the CDR3 is TGTGCCAGCAGCTTAAGTCTAGCGGGGGCCAAGTACTTC. The variable domain in full, with the rest retrieved from reference TRBV7-2 and TRBJ2-4, is GAGVSQSPSNKVTEKGKDVELRCDPISGHTALYWYRQSLGQGLEFLIYFQGNSAPDKSGLPSDRFSAERTGGSVSTLTIQRTQQEDSAVYLCASSLSLAGAKYFGAGTRLSVL.

The chain uses TRBV5-1 and TRBJ2-1; a weak D match, TRBD2 (5 bases). Germline V gene sequence: CDR1 SGHRS, CDR2 YFSETQ. This CDR3 has 16 residues. The V end was cut by 9 bases, the J end by 0 bases, with 19 bases between. The chain's CDR3 is CATYKEARSSYNEQFF. Here the CDR3 DNA reads TGCGCCACCTATAAGGAGGCCCGTAGCTCCTACAATGAGCAGTTCTTC.

This clone was observed once. The chain joins TRBV7-2 to TRBJ1-3; D is unclear. The CDR3 runs 16 residues. Germline loops: CDR1 SGHTA, CDR2 FQGNSA. V shed 2 bases and J shed 0 bases, with 11 bases lying between them. The CDR3 DNA reads as TGTGCCAGCAGCTTACATCCGCTCAGCTCTGGAAACACCATATATTTT. This gives the protein CASSLHPLSSGNTIYF.

The table lists this clone with a few counts. The rearrangement links TRBV9 to TRBJ2-3; 7 nucleotides match TRBD2. Trimming removed 0 bases from V and 2 bases from J; junction bases left unmatched: 9. CDR1 is SGDLS, CDR2 YYNGEE, per germline. This CDR3 spans 17 amino acids. CDR3 nucleotide sequence: TGTGCCAGCAGCGTAGGTTCCCTAGCGGACCTCACAGATACGCAGTATTTT. Protein: CASSVGSLADLTDTQYF.

Regarding this clone: One end of the junction fails to match germline, which may point to a read error. The rearrangement links TRBV7-7 to TRBJ2-5; D perhaps matches TRBD1 (6 bases). Germline CDR1 SSHAT, CDR2 FNYEAQ (reference sequence). CDR3 length equals 14 residues. The CDR3 here is CASSPGQFQETQYF. The CDR3 nucleotides read TGTGCTAGCAGCCCCGGACAGTTCCAAGAGACCCAGTACTTC.

The chain uses TRBV7-9 and TRBJ2-1, with D maybe TRBD1 (5 bases). Trimming took off 4 bases at V and 5 bases at J, with 12 bases between the two ends. Germline V gene sequence: CDR1 SEHNR, CDR2 FQNEAQ (reference sequence). The CDR3 length is 14 residues. The CDR3 region is CASSSPGAHNEQFF. The CDR3 coding sequence is TGTGCCAGCAGCTCCCCTGGGGCCCACAATGAGCAGTTCTTC.

The V and J genes are TRBV9 and TRBJ2-1, with D possibly being TRBD1 (5 bases). Trimming pared 4 bases from V and 0 bases from J, leaving 20 bases between. Per germline, CDR1 SGDLS and CDR2 YYNGEE. The CDR3 has 18 residues. The CDR3 here is CASSRQGQLIFSYNEQFF. The CDR3 DNA reads as TGTGCCAGCAGCCGCCAGGGCCAACTAATATTCTCCTACAATGAGCAGTTCTTC.

V is TRBV16 and J is TRBJ1-5; D might be TRBD1 (6 bases). Trimming stripped 0 bases from V and 6 bases from J, with 12 bases between. The CDR3 consists of 15 residues. Germline CDR1 KGHSY, CDR2 FQNENV. CDR3 amino acids: CASSQSTRRGQPQHF. CDR3 DNA: TGTGCCAGCAGCCAATCGACCCGCAGGGGTCAGCCCCAGCATTTT.

The DNA of the CDR3 is TGTGCCTGGATAGCCTGGGGGGTCAGCTCCTACAATGAGCAGTTCTTC. This gives the protein CAWIAWGVSSYNEQFF. The J gene is TRBJ2-1, the V gene TRBV30, with D possibly being TRBD2 (6 bases). This CDR3 is 16 amino acids long. Germline V gene data show CDR1 as GTSNPN and CDR2 as SVGIG (reference sequence). V was shortened by 4 bases and J by 0 bases, with 16 bases between the two germline ends.

The CDR3 sequence: CASSYTGGGQPQHF. The CDR3 nucleotides read TGTGCCAGCAGTTATACAGGGGGAGGACAGCCCCAGCATTTT. This rearrangement joins TRBV6-6 to TRBJ1-5; 8 bases fit TRBD1. CDR3 length: 14 amino acids. Trimming removed 3 bases from V and 7 bases from J; junction bases left unmatched: 5. Germline-derived CDR1 and CDR2 are MNHNY and SVGAGI (reference sequence).

V is TRBV30 and J is TRBJ1-5; 7 nucleotides align to TRBD1. The CDR3 is made up of 14 amino acids. Trimming cost V 0 bases and J 3 bases; bases outside gene matches: 2. Germline V lookup: CDR1 GTSNPN, CDR2 SVGIG (reference sequence). The chain's CDR3 is CAWSVQGFNQPQHF. The CDR3 coding sequence is TGTGCCTGGAGTGTACAGGGGTTCAATCAGCCCCAGCATTTT.

CDR3 coding DNA: TGCGCCAGCAGCCTCGGGGGAGCGAACACCGGGGAGCTGTTTTTT. Encoded protein: CASSLGGANTGELFF. This chain links TRBV5-1 with TRBJ2-2; D might be TRBD2 (6 bases). Trimming shortened V by 4 bases and J by 0 bases, and 10 bases separated the two germline ends. The germline V gene has CDR1 SGHRS and CDR2 YFSETQ. The CDR3 runs 15 residues.

The rearrangement uses TRBV14 and TRBJ2-1, with D unclear. V was pared by 1 base and J by 0 bases, with 19 bases between. This CDR3 has 19 amino acids. Germline V gene sequence: CDR1 SGHDN, CDR2 FVKESK. The CDR3, as DNA: TGTGCCAGCAGCCAAGGGATTAGCCTCGACTCCCGCTCCTACAATGAGCAGTTCTTC. Residues: CASSQGISLDSRSYNEQFF.

The chain uses TRBV14 and TRBJ2-7, with D tentatively TRBD2 (6 bases). The V gene lost 2 bases and the J gene lost 3 bases, with 8 bases spanning the gap. The CDR3 spans 13 residues. Germline CDR1 is SGHDN and CDR2 is FVKESK. CDR3: CASSQIGGYEQYF. DNA of the CDR3: TGTGCCAGCAGCCAAATCGGGGGCTACGAGCAGTACTTC.

This clone was seen just once. V is TRBV11-3 and J is TRBJ1-1; no clear D. V lost 1 base, J lost 1 base, and 7 bases lay in between. The CDR3 is 14 residues long. Germline CDR1 and CDR2: SGHNT and YENEEA. The CDR3 region has the DNA TGTGCCAGCAGCTTAGGATACTCGAACACTGAAGCTTTCTTT. Its translation: CASSLGYSNTEAFF.

The V call is TRBV27, the J call TRBJ2-3; 9 bases align to TRBD2. The CDR3 has 21 amino acids. Germline CDR1 and CDR2: MNHEY and SMNVEV (reference sequence). The junction had 22 bases not matched to a gene; V was cut back by 6 bases and J by 0 bases. The CDR3 DNA reads as TGTGCCAGCAGAACCCTAATGGGGCGGGGGGGCATGGCGGTTAGCACAGATACGCAGTATTTT. This codes for CASRTLMGRGGMAVSTDTQYF.

The genes are TRBV6-1 and TRBJ2-5, with 10 bases aligning to TRBD2. The germline V gene has CDR1 MNHNS and CDR2 SASEGT. The CDR3 consists of 13 residues. Trimming cost V 1 base and J 11 bases; bases outside gene matches: 4. The DNA of the CDR3 is TGTGCCAGCAGTGAAGGTCTAGCGGGGGAGCAGTACTTC. As protein: CASSEGLAGEQYF.

The V and J genes are TRBV30 and TRBJ1-3; D perhaps matches TRBD1 (5 bases). Germline V gives CDR1 GTSNPN, CDR2 SVGIG (reference sequence). The CDR3 runs to 14 residues. The V and J ends lost 6 bases and 4 bases respectively, with 16 bases between them. This chain's CDR3 is CACEETGSGNTIYF. In nucleotides, the CDR3 is TGTGCCTGTGAAGAAACAGGATCGGGAAACACCATATATTTT.

V gene TRBV2 combines with J gene TRBJ1-5; the D is unclear. V was shortened by 1 base and J by 9 bases, with 13 bases between the two germline ends. Germline assignment: CDR1 SNHLY and CDR2 FYNNEI. CDR3 length equals 14 residues. The CDR3 DNA follows: TGTGCCAGCAGTGAAGGCCGGGGTTTAACGCCCCAGCATTTT. It translates to CASSEGRGLTPQHF.

This clone turned up a few times. The rearrangement uses TRBV5-1 and TRBJ2-7; 8 nucleotides line up with TRBD1. V shed 4 bases and J 3 bases; nucleotides not matched to a gene: 12. Germline CDR1 reads SGHRS; CDR2 reads YFSETQ. The CDR3 sequence is 16 residues long. The CDR3: CASSRSRDRLDYEQYF. The DNA of the CDR3 is TGCGCCAGCAGCCGATCCCGGGACAGGCTAGACTACGAGCAGTACTTC.